This T cell receptor (beta chain) was documented in a study of neurological immune-mediated disorders. The overall study: Of the 34 patients with multiple sclerosis, about 31 had relapsing-remitting MS, whereas the remaining 3 had secondary progressive MS. Study results and caveats: One related-CDR3 cluster, identified by phylogenetic grouping, held the repertoires of 18 of 34 multiple sclerosis patients and was a possible signature. HTLV-1-associated myelopathy had the most TCR clonal expansion, while multiple sclerosis had the least, a level that fell below healthy controls.

The CDR3 loop spans 17 amino acids. Germline V gene lookup returns CDR1 DFQATT and CDR2 SNEGSKA (reference sequence). Trimming removed 3 bases from V and 1 base from J; junction bases left unmatched: 9. Sequencing runs each yielded over 190 million TCR-beta sequences from 15-18 subjects. TCRdb re-called the 5' RACE reads through MiXCR, storing one row per CDR3 protein. The table includes 71,000 or so distinct CDR3 sequences, just over 5% detected once. This clonotype turned up a few times. Its matching antigen is unknown. The chain uses TRBV20-1 and TRBJ2-4, with TRBD1 identical over 10 bases. Sequencing used PBMCs. This sequence originates from a woman between 25 and 40 years old with multiple sclerosis. CDR3 protein: CSASRDRGTGAKNIQYF. CDR3 DNA: TGCAGTGCTAGTAGGGACAGGGGAACTGGGGCCAAAAACATTCAGTACTTC.